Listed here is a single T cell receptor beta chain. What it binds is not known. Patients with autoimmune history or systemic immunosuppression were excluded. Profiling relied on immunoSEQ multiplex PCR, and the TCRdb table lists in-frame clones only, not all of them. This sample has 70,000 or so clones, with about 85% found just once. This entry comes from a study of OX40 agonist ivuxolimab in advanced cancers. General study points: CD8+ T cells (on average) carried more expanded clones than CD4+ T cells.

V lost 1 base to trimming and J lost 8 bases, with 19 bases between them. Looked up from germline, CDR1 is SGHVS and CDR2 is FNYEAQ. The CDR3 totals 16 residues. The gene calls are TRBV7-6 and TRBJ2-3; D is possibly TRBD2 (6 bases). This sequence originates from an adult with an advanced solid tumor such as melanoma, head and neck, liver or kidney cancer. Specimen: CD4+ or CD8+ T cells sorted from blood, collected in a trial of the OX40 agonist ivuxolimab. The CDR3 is CASSLVGPPVEGTQYF. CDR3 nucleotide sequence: TGTGCCAGCAGCTTAGTGGGCCCACCCGTGGAGGGTACGCAGTATTTT.